The 18 T cell receptor beta chains below come from one sample, sequenced in a study of Graves' ophthalmopathy and Graves' hyperthyroidism. Amplification of the TCR beta CDR3 regions used RNA transcripts (as template). The workflow started with a first-round RT-PCR run with HTBI primers and then moved on to a second-round multiplex PCR. TCRdb reprocessed the multiplex PCR reads with MiXCR, giving one entry per CDR3 protein. The table records just over 600,000 distinct CDR3 sequences, 22% of them present only once. The sample consisted of peripheral blood. The receptors stem from a woman between 18 and 30 years old with stable Graves' hyperthyroidism. Some clones in this sample may be carry-over from other donors' samples.

There are many counts of this clonotype. The rearrangement links TRBV12-3 or TRBV12-4 to TRBJ1-5; 7 bases map to TRBD1. The CDR3 runs 15 residues. V dropped 3 bases and J dropped 3; count of bases not matched to a gene: 5. This CDR3 reads CASSFQGGFNQPQHF. CDR3 coding DNA: TGTGCCAGCAGTTTCCAGGGGGGATTCAATCAGCCCCAGCATTTT.

This clonotype was found many times. This chain links TRBV12-3 or TRBV12-4 with TRBJ1-2; no clear D. This CDR3 is built from 16 residues. V was pared by 1 base and J by 3 bases, with 15 bases between. CDR3 in DNA: TGTGCCAGCAGTTTAGGATTGGCCCCGCTCTACTATGGCTACACCTTC. Its protein is CASSLGLAPLYYGYTF.

This clonotype has at least ten counts. This chain uses TRBV28 with TRBJ2-7, with a possible D match to TRBD2 (5 bases). CDR1 is MDHEN, CDR2 SYDVKM, per germline. V was trimmed by 6 bases and J by 1 base, leaving 7 bases between them. This CDR3 is built from 12 residues. DNA for the CDR3: TGTGCCAGCAGCTTAGCGTCCTACGAGCAGTACTTC. It translates to CASSLASYEQYF.

This clonotype was found once. The chain has TRBV5-1 and TRBJ2-5; D call uncertain. The CDR3 sequence is 14 residues long. Deletions cut 4 bases from V and 5 bases from J, with 15 bases between. Germline V CDR1 and CDR2: SGHRS, YFSETQ. CDR3 amino acids: CASSARLNGETQYF. The CDR3 nucleotides read TGCGCCAGCAGCGCCCGGCTAAACGGGGAGACCCAGTACTTC.

This chain uses TRBV30 with TRBJ1-5, with D unclear. This CDR3 has 12 residues. V was cut by 4 bases and J by 4 bases, with 8 bases left in between. CDR1 GTSNPN and CDR2 SVGIG come from the germline V gene (reference sequence). The CDR3 nucleotides read TGTGCCTGGACCAGAGGGAATCAGCCCCAGCATTTT. Its protein product is CAWTRGNQPQHF. Drawing the rest from reference TRBV30 and TRBJ1-5, the complete variable domain is SQTIHQWPATLVQPVGSPLSLECTVEGTSNPNLYWYRQAAGRGLQLLFYSVGIGQISSEVPQNLSASRPQDRQFILSSKKLLLSDSGFYLCAWTRGNQPQHFGDGTRLSIL.

This clonotype was observed a handful of times. The V gene is TRBV18, the J gene TRBJ1-5; maybe TRBD1 (6 bases). Germline CDR1 is KGHSH and CDR2 is LQKENI. The CDR3 contains 13 residues. The V end was cut by 2 bases, the J end by 15 bases, with 17 bases between. The CDR3 protein is CASSPTEDSERHF. The CDR3 DNA is TGTGCCAGCTCACCAACCGAGGACAGCGAACGGCATTTT.

Notes on this clonotype: A much more abundant neighbour one base away suggests this may be a read error. This chain joins TRBV7-8 and TRBJ2-5; 7 bases are a match to TRBD1. The CDR3 totals 14 residues. V trimming: 3 bases; J trimming: 4 bases; junction bases outside the gene matches: 5. From germline, CDR1 is SGHVS and CDR2 FQNEAQ. This chain's CDR3 is CASSFRQGVETQYF. CDR3 bases: TGTGCCAGCAGCTTTCGGCAGGGGGTAGAGACCCAGTACTTC. Combining the CDR3 with reference TRBV7-8 and TRBJ2-5 gives the whole variable domain GAGVSQSPRYKVAKRGQDVALRCDPISGHVSLFWYQQALGQGPEFLTYFQNEAQLDKSGLPSDRFFAERPEGSVSTLKIQRTQQEDSAVYLCASSFRQGVETQYFGPGTRLLVL.

This clonotype was seen repeatedly, ten times or more. The V gene is TRBV25-1, the J gene TRBJ2-3; 9 nucleotides align to TRBD1. Trimming removed 8 bases from V and 5 bases from J; junction bases left unmatched: 14. Germline V gene lookup returns CDR1 MGHDK and CDR2 SYGVNS. The CDR3 consists of 16 residues. The CDR3 DNA follows: TGTGCCAGCCCTCCCCGACAGGGGGGTTCTCAAGATACGCAGTATTTT. Protein: CASPPRQGGSQDTQYF.

The chain is built from TRBV24-1 and TRBJ2-5, with D perhaps assigned TRBD1 or TRBD2 (5 bases each). V was pared by 4 bases and J by 1 base, with 9 bases between. This CDR3 contains 14 residues. Germline V lookup: CDR1 KGHDR, CDR2 SFDVKD. Here the CDR3 reads CATSEAGTQETQYF. DNA for the CDR3: TGTGCCACCAGTGAGGCCGGGACCCAAGAGACCCAGTACTTC.

In this sample, this clonotype turned up many times. The rearrangement links TRBV20-1 to TRBJ2-7, with a weak D call TRBD1 (5 bases). The V end was cut by 7 bases, the J end by 5 bases, with 15 bases between. This CDR3 contains 12 residues. Germline CDR1 and CDR2: DFQATT and SNEGSKA (reference sequence). CDR3 coding DNA: TGCAGTGGCAGACGGCAGGGTGACGAGCAGTACTTC. Protein product: CSGRRQGDEQYF.

This clonotype was picked up many times. V and J are TRBV20-1 and TRBJ1-6; D is perhaps TRBD1 (5 bases). Trimming shortened V by 0 bases and J by 6 bases, and 12 bases separated the two germline ends. CDR1 is DFQATT and CDR2 is SNEGSKA in the germline V gene (reference sequence). CDR3 length: 15 residues. Here the CDR3 DNA reads TGCAGTGCTAGAGATATGGGACCCAGTAATTCACCCCTCCACTTT. Translated, it gives CSARDMGPSNSPLHF.

Of note for this clonotype: This may be a read error, as it is one base from a much larger clone. The chain has TRBV28 and TRBJ1-1, with unresolved D. Germline CDR1 reads MDHEN; CDR2 reads SYDVKM. The CDR3 has 13 residues. The CDR3 sequence is CASNKTPNTEACF. CDR3 coding DNA: TGTGCCAGCAATAAAACCCCGAACACTGAAGCTTGCTTT.

This clonotype was counted many times. The J gene is TRBJ2-7, the V gene TRBV7-3; a weak D match, TRBD1 (5 bases). The CDR3 length is 14 residues. Looked up from germline, CDR1 is SGHTA and CDR2 is FQGTGA. Trimming cost V 5 bases and J 0 bases, with 11 bases left between them. Written as DNA, the CDR3 is TGTGCCAGCAGCGTCAGGGTTATCTCCTACGAGCAGTACTTC. This gives the protein CASSVRVISYEQYF. Full variable domain (outside the CDR3, taken from reference TRBV7-3 and TRBJ2-7): GAGVSQTPSNKVTEKGKYVELRCDPISGHTALYWYRQSLGQGPEFLIYFQGTGAADDSGLPNDRFFAVRPEGSVSTLKIQRTERGDSAVYLCASSVRVISYEQYFGPGTRLTVT.

This clonotype has at least ten counts. This rearrangement joins TRBV10-3 to TRBJ2-5; D gene uncertain. CDR3 size: 13 residues. Looked up from germline, CDR1 is ENHRY and CDR2 is SYGVKD. V dropped 8 bases and J dropped 0 bases, with 10 bases sitting between them. This chain's CDR3 is CAISDQHQETQYF. The DNA of the CDR3 is TGTGCCATCTCTGACCAGCACCAAGAGACCCAGTACTTC.

This clonotype appeared many times. The chain employs TRBV4-1 and TRBJ1-6; D is uncertain. Trimming removed 0 bases from V and 7 bases from J, with 7 bases in between. This CDR3 has 14 residues. The germline gives CDR1 MGHRA, CDR2 YSYEKL. This CDR3 reads CASSQESKNSPLHF. The CDR3 nucleotides read TGCGCCAGCAGCCAAGAATCCAAAAATTCACCCCTCCACTTT.

V usage is TRBV20-1 and J usage is TRBJ2-7; D gene ambiguous. Germline loops: CDR1 DFQATT, CDR2 SNEGSKA (reference sequence). V gave up 0 bases and J gave up 3 bases, with 9 bases separating them. The CDR3 totals 13 residues. CDR3 loop: CSARDIRVYEQYF. CDR3 bases: TGCAGTGCTAGAGATATAAGGGTCTACGAGCAGTACTTC.

The chain employs TRBV27 and TRBJ1-6, with D hard to call. Trimming took 4 bases from V and 9 from J, leaving 10 bases between them. This CDR3 spans 13 amino acids. CDR1 is MNHEY and CDR2 is SMNVEV in the germline V gene (reference sequence). The CDR3: CASSYFLGSPLHF. The DNA of the CDR3 is TGTGCCAGCAGTTATTTCCTCGGTTCACCCCTCCACTTT.

This clonotype was recorded many times. The chain employs TRBV7-2 and TRBJ2-1; 7 nucleotides match TRBD2. This CDR3 comprises 17 residues. Trimming cost V 2 bases and J 8 bases; bases outside gene matches: 15. Germline-derived CDR1 and CDR2 are SGHTA and FQGNSA. CDR3 amino acids: CASSLIVWAGDWDEQFF. The CDR3 coding sequence is TGTGCCAGCAGCTTAATCGTCTGGGCGGGGGATTGGGATGAGCAGTTCTTC.